This TCR beta chain was observed in a study of tumor-infiltrating lymphocytes in primary liver carcinoma. For the study at large: Through surgical resection, the patients' primary liver carcinoma was treated. Spanning 4.2 to 10 cm, the tumors were T1-T3 N0M0. Study-wide findings and caveats: Because of bulk unsorted sampling, CD4+ and CD8+ repertoires were not subjected to comparison.

As to this clonotype: Its antigen is unknown. A read error may produce the germline difference seen at one junction end.

RNA was extracted from whole blood without cell sorting, alongside germline DNA. Enrolled patients were chronically infected with HBV and treatment-naive. Germline values: CDR1 SGHKS, CDR2 YYEKEE (reference sequence). This CDR3 has 13 residues. TCR beta cDNA was prepared out of around 460 ng total RNA by means of a constant-region primer. The TCR beta library was amplified through three nested multiplex PCR rounds in a modified ARM-PCR procedure. The first two PCR rounds used TRBV1-TRBV30 primers with a Cbeta primer, roughly 10 cycles each. TCRdb re-derived calls from the multiplex PCR reads in MiXCR, one entry per CDR3 protein. Altogether 310,000 or so distinct CDR3 sequences are present, around three fifths being singletons, with the ten largest covering 15% to 20%.

This sequence joins TRBV5-5 and TRBJ2-2, with D unresolved. Sequencing was done on a sample of peripheral blood. This sequence was found in a woman between 25 and 40 years old with primary liver carcinoma and hepatitis B virus infection. The CDR3 sequence: CANSLVGSGELFF. The CDR3 region has the DNA TGTGCCAACAGCTTGGTAGGATCCGGGGAGCTGTTTTTT.